This T cell receptor (beta chain) is from a study of CD8 T cells in ankylosing spondylitis. Broader study findings: Researchers report that disease-linked clones proved CD8+ and relatively rare in peripheral blood. The study identified a TCR beta motif of several highly homologous variants that appeared characteristic of ankylosing spondylitis blood. The study looked at matched synovial fluid samples from ankylosing spondylitis patients. Disease-linked clones were reported to be significantly enriched there. There were earlier reports of some motif variants in reactive arthritis synovial fluid and blood.

This clonotype was recorded a few times. Its matching antigen is unknown. Researchers built TCR beta libraries using quantitative 5'-RACE with molecular barcodes. One entry per CDR3 protein, called by TCRdb with MiXCR from the 5' RACE reads. The data show more than 300,000 distinct CDR3 sequences, approximately 8.2% seen once. Germline CDR1 SGHRS, CDR2 YFSETQ. The CDR3 extends over 15 amino acids. V lost 1 base and J lost 6; bases outside the gene matches: 7. This chain connects TRBV5-1 to TRBJ2-1, with 7 bases matching TRBD2. This receptor was obtained from a male donor with ankylosing spondylitis. The specimen was blood, either unsorted or a sorted T cell fraction (not recorded which). CDR3 coding DNA: TGCGCCAGCAGCTTGATGGCGGGGAGGGGCAATGAGCAGTTCTTC. As protein: CASSLMAGRGNEQFF.